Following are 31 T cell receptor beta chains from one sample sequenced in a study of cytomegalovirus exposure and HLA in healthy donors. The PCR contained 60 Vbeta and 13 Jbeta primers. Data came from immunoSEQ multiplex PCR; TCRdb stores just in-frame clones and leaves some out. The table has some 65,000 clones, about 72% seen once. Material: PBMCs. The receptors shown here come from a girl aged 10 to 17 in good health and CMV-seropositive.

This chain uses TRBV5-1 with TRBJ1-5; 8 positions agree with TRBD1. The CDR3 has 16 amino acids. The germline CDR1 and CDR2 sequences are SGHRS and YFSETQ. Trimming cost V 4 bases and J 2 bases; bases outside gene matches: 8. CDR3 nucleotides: TGCGCCAGCAGCCCAGGGGGCGCGGGGGGCAATCAGCCCCAGCATTTT. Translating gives CASSPGGAGGNQPQHF.

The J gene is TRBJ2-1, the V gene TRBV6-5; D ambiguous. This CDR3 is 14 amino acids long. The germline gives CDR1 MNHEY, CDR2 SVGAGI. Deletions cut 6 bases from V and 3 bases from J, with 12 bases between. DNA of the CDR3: TGTGCCAGCAGCCCCGACACCGACTACAATGAGCAGTTCTTC. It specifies CASSPDTDYNEQFF.

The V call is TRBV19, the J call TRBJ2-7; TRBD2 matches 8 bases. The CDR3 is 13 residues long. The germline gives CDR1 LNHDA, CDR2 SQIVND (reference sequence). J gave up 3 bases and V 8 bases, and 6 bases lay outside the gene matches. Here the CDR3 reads CASSGTSLYEQYF. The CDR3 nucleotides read TGTGCCAGTTCCGGGACTAGTCTCTACGAGCAGTACTTC.

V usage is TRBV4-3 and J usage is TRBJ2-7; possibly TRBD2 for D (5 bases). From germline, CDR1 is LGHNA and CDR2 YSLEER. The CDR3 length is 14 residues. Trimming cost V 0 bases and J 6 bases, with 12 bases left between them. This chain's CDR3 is CASSQDLGGSEQYF. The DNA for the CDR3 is TGCGCCAGCAGCCAAGATCTGGGCGGGTCCGAGCAGTACTTC.

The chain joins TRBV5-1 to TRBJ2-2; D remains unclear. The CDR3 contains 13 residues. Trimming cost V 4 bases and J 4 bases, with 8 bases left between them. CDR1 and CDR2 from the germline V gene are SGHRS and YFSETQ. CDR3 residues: CASSAISTGELFF. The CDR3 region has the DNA TGCGCCAGCAGCGCGATTAGCACCGGGGAGCTGTTTTTT.

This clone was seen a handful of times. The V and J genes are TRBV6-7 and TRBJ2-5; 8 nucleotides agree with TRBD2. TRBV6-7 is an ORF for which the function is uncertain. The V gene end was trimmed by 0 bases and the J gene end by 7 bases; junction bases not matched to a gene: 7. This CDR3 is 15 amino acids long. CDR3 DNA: TGTGCCAGCAGTTACTCGAGGAGGCTAGCGGGGACCCAGTACTTC. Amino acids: CASSYSRRLAGTQYF.

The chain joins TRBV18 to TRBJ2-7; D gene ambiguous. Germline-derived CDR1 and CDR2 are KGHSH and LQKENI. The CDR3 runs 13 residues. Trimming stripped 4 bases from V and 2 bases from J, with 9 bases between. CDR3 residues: CASSLYPTYEQYF. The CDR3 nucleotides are TGTGCCAGCTCACTCTATCCCACCTACGAGCAGTACTTC.

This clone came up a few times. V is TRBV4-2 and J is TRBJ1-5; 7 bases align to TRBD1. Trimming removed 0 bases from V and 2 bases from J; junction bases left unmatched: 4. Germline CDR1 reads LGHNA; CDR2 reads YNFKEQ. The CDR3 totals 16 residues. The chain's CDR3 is CASSQEEGARNQPQHF. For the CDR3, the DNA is TGTGCCAGCAGCCAAGAGGAGGGGGCTCGCAATCAGCCCCAGCATTTT.

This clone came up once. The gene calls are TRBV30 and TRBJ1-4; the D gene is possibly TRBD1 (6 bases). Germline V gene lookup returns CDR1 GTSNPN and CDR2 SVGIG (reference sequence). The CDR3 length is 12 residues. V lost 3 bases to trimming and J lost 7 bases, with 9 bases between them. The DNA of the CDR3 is TGTGCCTGGAGAGCGGGGGCTGAAAAACTGTTTTTT. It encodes CAWRAGAEKLFF.

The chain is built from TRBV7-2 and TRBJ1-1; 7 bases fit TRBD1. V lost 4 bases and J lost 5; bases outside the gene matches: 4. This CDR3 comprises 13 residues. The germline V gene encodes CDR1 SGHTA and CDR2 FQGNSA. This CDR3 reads CASSSVRGTEAFF. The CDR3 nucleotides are TGTGCCAGCAGCTCCGTCAGGGGGACTGAAGCTTTCTTT.

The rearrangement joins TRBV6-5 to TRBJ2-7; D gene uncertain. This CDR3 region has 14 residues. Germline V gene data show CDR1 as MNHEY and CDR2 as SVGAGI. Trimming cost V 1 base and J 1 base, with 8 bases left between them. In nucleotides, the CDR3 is TGTGCCAGCAGTTACTACGAGAGGTCCTACGAGCAGTACTTC. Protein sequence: CASSYYERSYEQYF.

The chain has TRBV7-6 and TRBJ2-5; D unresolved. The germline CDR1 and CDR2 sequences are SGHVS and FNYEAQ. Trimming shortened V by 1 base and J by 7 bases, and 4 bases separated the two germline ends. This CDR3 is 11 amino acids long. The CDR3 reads CASSLGGTQYF. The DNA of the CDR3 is TGTGCCAGCAGCTTAGGAGGGACCCAGTACTTC.

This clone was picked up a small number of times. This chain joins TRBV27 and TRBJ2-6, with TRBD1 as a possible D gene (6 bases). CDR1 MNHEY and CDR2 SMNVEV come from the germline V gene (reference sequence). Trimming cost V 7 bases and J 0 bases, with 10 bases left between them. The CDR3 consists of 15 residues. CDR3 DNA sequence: TGTGCCAGCAAACAGGGTTTCTCTGGGGCCAACGTCCTGACTTTC. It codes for CASKQGFSGANVLTF.

The CDR3 nucleotides are TGTGCCAGCTCACCACAGGGACTATTCTACGAGCAGTACTTC. This gives the protein CASSPQGLFYEQYF. The gene calls are TRBV18 and TRBJ2-7; 7 bases are shared with TRBD2. This CDR3 is 14 amino acids long. The ends lost 1 base at V and 3 bases at J; junction bases unmatched: 3. Germline CDR1 is KGHSH and CDR2 is LQKENI.

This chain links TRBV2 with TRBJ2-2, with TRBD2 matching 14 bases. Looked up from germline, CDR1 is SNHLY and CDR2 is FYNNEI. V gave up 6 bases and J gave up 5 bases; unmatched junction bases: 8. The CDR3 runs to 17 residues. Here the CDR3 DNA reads TGTGCCAGCAGCCCCCCCGGACTAGCGGGAGGAACCGGGGAGCTGTTTTTT. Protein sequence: CASSPPGLAGGTGELFF.

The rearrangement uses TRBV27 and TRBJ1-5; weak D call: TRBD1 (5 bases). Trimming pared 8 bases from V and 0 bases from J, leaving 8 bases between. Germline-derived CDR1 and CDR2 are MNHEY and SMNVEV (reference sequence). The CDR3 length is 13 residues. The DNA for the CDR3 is TGTGCCAGCCGGACAAATAGCAATCAGCCCCAGCATTTT. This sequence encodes CASRTNSNQPQHF.

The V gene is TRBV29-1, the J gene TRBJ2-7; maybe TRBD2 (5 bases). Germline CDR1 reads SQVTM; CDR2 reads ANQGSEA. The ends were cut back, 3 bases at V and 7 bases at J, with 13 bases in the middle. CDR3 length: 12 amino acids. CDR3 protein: CSVDAGVTEQYF. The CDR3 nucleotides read TGCAGCGTTGATGCCGGGGTTACGGAGCAGTACTTC.

DNA for the CDR3: TGTGCCAGCAGTTTACGCCTCGGGGGGGGAGGGCAGCCCCAGCATTTT. Residues: CASSLRLGGGGQPQHF. The chain employs TRBV28 and TRBJ1-5, with a weak D call TRBD1 (5 bases). From germline, CDR1 is MDHEN and CDR2 SYDVKM. The CDR3 covers 16 residues. Trimming shortened V by 2 bases and J by 7 bases, and 18 bases separated the two germline ends.

The CDR3, as DNA: TGTGCCAGCAGCTTATCAGGCAGGGAGCCCCAGCATTTT. The encoded protein is CASSLSGREPQHF. The rearrangement uses TRBV11-2 and TRBJ1-5; possibly TRBD1 for D (5 bases). V was cut by 2 bases and J by 8 bases, with 10 bases left in between. The CDR3 is 13 amino acids. Germline CDR1 SGHAT, CDR2 FQNNGV.

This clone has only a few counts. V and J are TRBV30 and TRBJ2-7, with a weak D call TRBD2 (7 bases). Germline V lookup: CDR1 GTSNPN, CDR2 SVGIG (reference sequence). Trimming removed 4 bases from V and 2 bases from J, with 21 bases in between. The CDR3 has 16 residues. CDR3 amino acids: CAWNTVGRGGPYEQYF. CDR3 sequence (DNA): TGTGCCTGGAACACCGTAGGGAGGGGGGGCCCCTACGAGCAGTACTTC.

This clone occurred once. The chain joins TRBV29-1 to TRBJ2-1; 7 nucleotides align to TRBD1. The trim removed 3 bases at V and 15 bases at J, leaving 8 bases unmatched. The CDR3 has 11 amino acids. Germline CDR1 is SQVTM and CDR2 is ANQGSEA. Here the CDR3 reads CSVDRTGTRFF. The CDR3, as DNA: TGCAGCGTTGACCGGACAGGTACACGGTTCTTC.

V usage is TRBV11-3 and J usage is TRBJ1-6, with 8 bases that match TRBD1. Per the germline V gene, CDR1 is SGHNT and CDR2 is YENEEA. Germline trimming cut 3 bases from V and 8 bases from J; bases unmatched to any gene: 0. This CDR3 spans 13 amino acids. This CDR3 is CASSLTGDSPLHF. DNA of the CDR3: TGTGCCAGCAGCTTGACAGGGGATTCACCCCTCCACTTT.

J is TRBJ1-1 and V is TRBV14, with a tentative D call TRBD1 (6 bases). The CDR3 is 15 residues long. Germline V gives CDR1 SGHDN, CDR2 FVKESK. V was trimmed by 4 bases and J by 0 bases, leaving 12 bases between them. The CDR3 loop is CASSPPGTMNTEAFF. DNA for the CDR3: TGTGCCAGCAGCCCTCCCGGGACAATGAACACTGAAGCTTTCTTT.

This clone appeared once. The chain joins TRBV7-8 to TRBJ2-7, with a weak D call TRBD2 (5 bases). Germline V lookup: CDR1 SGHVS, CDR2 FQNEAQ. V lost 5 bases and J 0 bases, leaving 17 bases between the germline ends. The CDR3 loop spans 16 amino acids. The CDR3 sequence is CASSHGDQTSSYEQYF. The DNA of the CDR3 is TGTGCCAGCAGCCACGGGGATCAGACGTCCTCCTACGAGCAGTACTTC.

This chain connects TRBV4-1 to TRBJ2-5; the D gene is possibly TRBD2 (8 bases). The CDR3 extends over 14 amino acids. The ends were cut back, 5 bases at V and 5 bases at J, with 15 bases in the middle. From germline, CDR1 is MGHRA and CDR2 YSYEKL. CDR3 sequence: CASSFGRGQETQYF. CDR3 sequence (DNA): TGCGCCAGCAGCTTCGGGAGGGGGCAGGAGACCCAGTACTTC.

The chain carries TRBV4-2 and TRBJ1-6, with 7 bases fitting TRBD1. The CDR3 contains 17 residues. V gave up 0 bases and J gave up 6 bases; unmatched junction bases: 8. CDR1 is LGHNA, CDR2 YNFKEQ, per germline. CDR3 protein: CASSQDDREESNSPLHF. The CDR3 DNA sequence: TGTGCCAGCAGCCAAGATGACAGGGAAGAAAGTAATTCACCCCTCCACTTT.

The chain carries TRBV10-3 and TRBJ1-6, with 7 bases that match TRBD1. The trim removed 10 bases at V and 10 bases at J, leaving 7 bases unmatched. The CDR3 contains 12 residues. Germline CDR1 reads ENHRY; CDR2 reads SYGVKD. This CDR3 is CATRQGTSPLHF. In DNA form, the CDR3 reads TGTGCCACCCGACAGGGAACGTCACCCCTCCACTTT.

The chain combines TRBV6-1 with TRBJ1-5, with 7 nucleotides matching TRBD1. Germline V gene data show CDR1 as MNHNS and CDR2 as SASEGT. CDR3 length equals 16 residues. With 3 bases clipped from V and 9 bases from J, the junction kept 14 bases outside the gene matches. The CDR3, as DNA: TGTGCCAGCAGTGATATTCCCCGACAGGGCTCAACGCCCCAGCATTTT. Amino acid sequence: CASSDIPRQGSTPQHF.

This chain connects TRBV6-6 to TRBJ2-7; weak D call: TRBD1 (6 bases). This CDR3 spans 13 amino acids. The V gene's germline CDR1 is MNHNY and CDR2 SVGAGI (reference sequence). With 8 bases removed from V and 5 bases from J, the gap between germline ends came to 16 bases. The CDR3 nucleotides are TGTGCCAGCGGCCATACAGGGCCAGACGAGCAGTACTTC. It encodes CASGHTGPDEQYF.

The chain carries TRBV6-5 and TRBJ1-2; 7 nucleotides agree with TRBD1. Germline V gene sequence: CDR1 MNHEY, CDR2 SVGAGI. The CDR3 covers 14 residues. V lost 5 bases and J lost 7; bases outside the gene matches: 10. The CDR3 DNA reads TGTGCCAGCAGTCAGGGACAGTCCCTAGTTGGCTACACCTTC. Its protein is CASSQGQSLVGYTF.

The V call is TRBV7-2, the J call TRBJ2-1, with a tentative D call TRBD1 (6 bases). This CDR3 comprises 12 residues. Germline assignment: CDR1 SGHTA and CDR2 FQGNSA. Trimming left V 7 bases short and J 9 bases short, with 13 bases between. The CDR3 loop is CASKSGASEQFF. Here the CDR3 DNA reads TGTGCCAGCAAATCAGGGGCGAGTGAGCAGTTCTTC.